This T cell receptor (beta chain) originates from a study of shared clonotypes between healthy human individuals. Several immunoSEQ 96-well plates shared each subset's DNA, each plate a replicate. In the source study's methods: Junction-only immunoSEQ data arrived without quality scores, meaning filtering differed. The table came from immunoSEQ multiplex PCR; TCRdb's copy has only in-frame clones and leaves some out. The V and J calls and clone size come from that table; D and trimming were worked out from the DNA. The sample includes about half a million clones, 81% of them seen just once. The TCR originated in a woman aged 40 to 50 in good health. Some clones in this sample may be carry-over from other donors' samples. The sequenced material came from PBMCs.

CDR3 in DNA: TGTGCCAGCAGTTTGCCAGGGACCGCCACCTACGAGCAGTACTTC. Translated: CASSLPGTATYEQYF. J is TRBJ2-7 and V is TRBV28; D is possibly TRBD1 or TRBD2 (5 bases each). V lost 3 bases, J lost 2 bases, and 14 bases lay in between. Germline lookup yields CDR1 MDHEN and CDR2 SYDVKM. The CDR3 runs to 15 residues. The full variable domain, its missing parts supplied by reference TRBV28 and TRBJ2-7, is DVKVTQSSRYLVKRTGEKVFLECVQDMDHENMFWYRQDPGLGLRLIYFSYDVKMKEKGDIPEGYSVSREKKERFSLILESASTNQTSMYLCASSLPGTATYEQYFGPGTRLTVT.